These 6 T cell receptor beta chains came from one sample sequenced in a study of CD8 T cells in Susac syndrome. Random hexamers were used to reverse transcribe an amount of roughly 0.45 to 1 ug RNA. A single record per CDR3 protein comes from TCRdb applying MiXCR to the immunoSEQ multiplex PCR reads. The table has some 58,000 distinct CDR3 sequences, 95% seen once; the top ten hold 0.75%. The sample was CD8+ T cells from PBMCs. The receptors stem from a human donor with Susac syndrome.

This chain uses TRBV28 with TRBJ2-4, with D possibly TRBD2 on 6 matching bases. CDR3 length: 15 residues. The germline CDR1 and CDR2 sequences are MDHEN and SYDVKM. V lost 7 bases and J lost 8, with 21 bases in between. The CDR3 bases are TGTGCCAGCAACTCAGGCCTCAGGGAGGTTGACATTCAGTACTTC. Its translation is CASNSGLREVDIQYF. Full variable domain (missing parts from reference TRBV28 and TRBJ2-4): DVKVTQSSRYLVKRTGEKVFLECVQDMDHENMFWYRQDPGLGLRLIYFSYDVKMKEKGDIPEGYSVSREKKERFSLILESASTNQTSMYLCASNSGLREVDIQYFGAGTRLSVL.

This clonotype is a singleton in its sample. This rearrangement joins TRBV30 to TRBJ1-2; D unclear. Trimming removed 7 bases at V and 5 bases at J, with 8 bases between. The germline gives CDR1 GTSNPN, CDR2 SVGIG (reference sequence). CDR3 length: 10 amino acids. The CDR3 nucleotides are TGTGCCTCTGTCCTGTATGGCTACACCTTC. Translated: CASVLYGYTF.

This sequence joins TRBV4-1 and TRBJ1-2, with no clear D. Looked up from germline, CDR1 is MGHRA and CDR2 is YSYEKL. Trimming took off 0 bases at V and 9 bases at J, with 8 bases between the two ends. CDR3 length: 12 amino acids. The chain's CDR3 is CASSQDMVSYTF. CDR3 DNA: TGCGCCAGCAGCCAAGACATGGTTAGCTACACCTTC.

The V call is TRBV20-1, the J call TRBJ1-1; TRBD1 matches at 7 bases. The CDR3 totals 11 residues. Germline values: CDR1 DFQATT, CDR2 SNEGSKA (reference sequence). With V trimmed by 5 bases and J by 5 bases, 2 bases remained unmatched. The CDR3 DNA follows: TGCAGTGCTGGCAGGGGGACTGAAGCTTTCTTT. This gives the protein CSAGRGTEAFF.

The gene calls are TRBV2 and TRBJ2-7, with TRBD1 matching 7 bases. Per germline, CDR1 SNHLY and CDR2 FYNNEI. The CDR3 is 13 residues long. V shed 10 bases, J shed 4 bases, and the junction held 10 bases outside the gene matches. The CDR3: CATKWTGSYEQYF. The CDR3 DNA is TGTGCCACCAAATGGACAGGTTCATACGAGCAGTACTTC.

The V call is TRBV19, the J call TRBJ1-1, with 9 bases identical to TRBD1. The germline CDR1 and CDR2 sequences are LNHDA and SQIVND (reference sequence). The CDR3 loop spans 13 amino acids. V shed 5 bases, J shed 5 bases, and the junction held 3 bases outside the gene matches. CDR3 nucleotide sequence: TGTGCCAGTAGTTGGACAGGGGAGACTGAAGCTTTCTTT. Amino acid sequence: CASSWTGETEAFF.